The 8 T cell receptor beta chains presented below share a single source sample, sequenced in a study of blood T cell repertoires in COVID-19 (dated by TCRdb to the early 2020s). Library generation was performed with the immunoSEQ multiplex PCR assay. In TCRdb, the immuneACCESS table is reduced to in-frame sequences with V and J assigned. These tables do not hold every clone; where another copy was compared, an unresolved V gene accounts for under half, and the others remain unexplained. The sample table records over 100,000 clones; 84% of these occur just once. 7.9% of the sample rests with the top ten. Source material: peripheral blood. All receptors derive from a woman of 80 years or more with active or convalescent COVID-19.

The chain joins TRBV30 to TRBJ2-5; possibly TRBD2 for D (6 bases). Germline V gene data show CDR1 as GTSNPN and CDR2 as SVGIG (reference sequence). The CDR3 extends over 14 amino acids. Trimming removed 8 bases from V and 2 bases from J, with 18 bases in between. The CDR3 sequence is CATTGNSGQETQYF. CDR3 bases: TGTGCCACGACCGGTAATAGCGGACAAGAGACCCAGTACTTC.

This clone was seen just once. The chain links TRBV4-2 to TRBJ1-5; 11 bases line up with TRBD1. V trimming: 3 bases; J trimming: 5 bases; junction bases outside the gene matches: 3. The CDR3 extends over 15 amino acids. Germline V gene sequence: CDR1 LGHNA, CDR2 YNFKEQ. The CDR3 nucleotides are TGTGCCAGCAGCCATGAGGGACAGGGGGATCAGCCCCAGCATTTT. Translation: CASSHEGQGDQPQHF.

This clone was picked up one time. J is TRBJ2-3 and V is TRBV27; D might be TRBD2 (5 bases). Germline CDR1 is MNHEY and CDR2 is SMNVEV (reference sequence). The CDR3 extends over 15 amino acids. The V gene lost 5 bases and the J gene lost 6 bases, with 18 bases spanning the gap. CDR3 amino acids: CASSPGIRASDTQYF. CDR3 bases: TGTGCCAGCAGTCCGGGGATCCGGGCAAGCGATACGCAGTATTTT.

The chain employs TRBV6-5 and TRBJ2-1; 9 bases line up with TRBD1. Germline V CDR1 and CDR2: MNHEY, SVGAGI. The CDR3 is made up of 14 amino acids. Trimming took 6 bases from V and 7 from J; bases not matched to a gene: 7. CDR3: CASRKRTGENEQFF. Written as DNA, the CDR3 is TGTGCCAGCAGGAAGAGGACAGGGGAGAATGAGCAGTTCTTC.

The CDR3 coding sequence is TGTGCCAGCACCGGTGACACCGGGCGGGTCTACGAGCAGTACTTC. Translated: CASTGDTGRVYEQYF. The genes are TRBV28 and TRBJ2-7; perhaps TRBD2 as D (5 bases). The CDR3 loop spans 15 amino acids. The germline V and J ends were trimmed by 7 bases and 3 bases, with 19 bases remaining between them. The germline V gene has CDR1 MDHEN and CDR2 SYDVKM. The whole variable domain, filled in from reference TRBV28 and TRBJ2-7, reads DVKVTQSSRYLVKRTGEKVFLECVQDMDHENMFWYRQDPGLGLRLIYFSYDVKMKEKGDIPEGYSVSREKKERFSLILESASTNQTSMYLCASTGDTGRVYEQYFGPGTRLTVT.

The chain combines TRBV6-4 with TRBJ2-1; TRBD2 is a possible D gene (5 bases). In germline, CDR1 is MRHNA, CDR2 SNTAGT. The CDR3 consists of 14 residues. V lost 2 bases to trimming and J lost 7 bases, with 12 bases between them. CDR3 coding DNA: TGTGCCAGCAGTGACCTGTCTAGCAAGAATGAGCAGTTCTTC. This gives the protein CASSDLSSKNEQFF.

On this clone: The junction departs from germline at one end; a sequencing error may be responsible. The J gene is TRBJ2-1, the V gene TRBV6-2 or TRBV6-3; TRBD2 aligns across 11 bases. CDR1 and CDR2 from the germline V gene are MNHEY and SVGEGT. The CDR3 covers 16 residues. The CDR3 loop is CASSHSGTSGKNEQFF. CDR3 DNA sequence: TGTGCCAGCAGTCACTCCGGGACTAGCGGTAAAAATGAGCAGTTCTTC.

The chain recombines TRBV12-5 with TRBJ2-3, with a weak D call TRBD2 (5 bases). V lost 6 bases and J 3 bases, leaving 7 bases between the germline ends. CDR1 and CDR2 from the germline V gene are LGHNT and FRNRAP. The CDR3 has 12 amino acids. The CDR3 here is CASGRDTDTQYF. CDR3 nucleotide sequence: TGTGCTAGTGGGAGGGATACAGATACGCAGTATTTT.